This T cell receptor (beta chain) was captured by sequencing in a study of CD8+ T cells in alopecia areata. V was trimmed by 1 base and J by 3 bases, leaving 4 bases between them. The CDR3 runs 13 residues. Germline loops: CDR1 SEHNR, CDR2 FQNEAQ (reference sequence). The treatment denotes: oral pan-JAK inhibitor, 5-10 mg twice daily. It was cDNA, reverse transcribed from extracted RNA, that served as the sequencing template. The protocol was immunoSEQ multiplex PCR, while the TCRdb copy is restricted to in-frame clones and leaves out a portion. The repertoire holds 90,000 to 130,000 clones, with around three fifths as singletons.

This chain links TRBV7-9 with TRBJ2-1; D is unresolved. This clonotype was sampled from a human donor with alopecia areata. The sample here was CD8+ T cells sorted from blood, taken at week 24, from a patient treated with tofacitinib. CDR3 sequence: CASSLGNYNEQFF. CDR3 DNA sequence: TGTGCCAGCAGCTTAGGTAACTACAATGAGCAGTTCTTC.